This entry features one T cell receptor beta chain sequence. The antigen is not known. The data derive from a study of OX40 agonist ivuxolimab in advanced cancers. For the study at large: The mean age was roughly 60 years, ranging from 23 to 79, with 80% to 85% of participants male. Study-wide results and limits: Dose levels from 0.1 to 3.0 mg/kg saw CD4+ and CD8+ blood T cells expand clonally by week 6.

Only in-frame clones appear in the TCRdb table, and some are missing; sequencing was by immunoSEQ multiplex PCR. The top ten hold less than 3% of the sample, which has roughly 38,000 clones, 70% to 90% seen once. The CDR3 has 13 residues. The germline V and J ends were trimmed by 0 bases and 6 bases, with 9 bases remaining between them. The germline CDR1 and CDR2 sequences are SGHAT and FQNNGV. The clonotype comes from an adult with an advanced solid tumor such as melanoma, head and neck, liver or kidney cancer. The sequencing used CD4+ or CD8+ T cells sorted from blood, collected in a trial of the OX40 agonist ivuxolimab. This chain links TRBV11-2 with TRBJ2-7; D is uncertain. The CDR3 loop reads CASSLDWTGEQYF. The CDR3 DNA reads TGTGCCAGCAGCTTAGATTGGACGGGCGAGCAGTACTTC.